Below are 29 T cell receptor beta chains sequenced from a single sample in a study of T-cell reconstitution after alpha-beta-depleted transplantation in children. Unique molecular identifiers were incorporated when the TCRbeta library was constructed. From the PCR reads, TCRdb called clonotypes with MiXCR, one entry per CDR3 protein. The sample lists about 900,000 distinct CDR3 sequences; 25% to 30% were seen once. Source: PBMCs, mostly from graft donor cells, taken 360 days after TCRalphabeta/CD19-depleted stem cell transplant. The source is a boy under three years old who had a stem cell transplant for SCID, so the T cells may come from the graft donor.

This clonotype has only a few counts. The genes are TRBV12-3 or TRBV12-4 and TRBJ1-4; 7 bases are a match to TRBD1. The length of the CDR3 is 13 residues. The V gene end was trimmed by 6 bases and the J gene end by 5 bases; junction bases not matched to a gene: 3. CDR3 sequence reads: CASRRTGNEKLFF. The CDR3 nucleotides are TGTGCCAGCAGAAGGACAGGAAATGAAAAACTGTTTTTT.

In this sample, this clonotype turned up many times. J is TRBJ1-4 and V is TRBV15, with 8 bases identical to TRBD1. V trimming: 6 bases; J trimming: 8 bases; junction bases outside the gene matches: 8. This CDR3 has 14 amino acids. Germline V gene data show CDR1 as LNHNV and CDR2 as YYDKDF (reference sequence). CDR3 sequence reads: CATRPRQGPEKLFF. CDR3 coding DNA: TGTGCCACCAGACCAAGACAGGGGCCAGAAAAACTGTTTTTT.

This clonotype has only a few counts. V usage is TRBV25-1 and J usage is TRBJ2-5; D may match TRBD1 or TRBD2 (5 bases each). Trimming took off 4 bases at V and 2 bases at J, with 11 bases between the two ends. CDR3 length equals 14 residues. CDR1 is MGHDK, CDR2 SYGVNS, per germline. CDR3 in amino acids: CASSVRGEQETQYF. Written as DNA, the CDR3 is TGTGCCAGCAGTGTCCGGGGCGAACAAGAGACCCAGTACTTC.

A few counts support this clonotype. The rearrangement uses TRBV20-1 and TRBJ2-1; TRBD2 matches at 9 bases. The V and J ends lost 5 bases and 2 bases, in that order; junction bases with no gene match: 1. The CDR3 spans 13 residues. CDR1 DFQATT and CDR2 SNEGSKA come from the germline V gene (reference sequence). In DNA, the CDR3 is TGCAGTGCTCCTAGCGGGACCTACAATGAGCAGTTCTTC. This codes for CSAPSGTYNEQFF.

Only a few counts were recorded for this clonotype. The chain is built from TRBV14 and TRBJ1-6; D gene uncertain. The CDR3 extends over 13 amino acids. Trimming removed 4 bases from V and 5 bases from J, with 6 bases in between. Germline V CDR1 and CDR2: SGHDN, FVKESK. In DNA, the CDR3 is TGTGCCAGCAGCCGGGCGAATAATTCACCCCTCCACTTT. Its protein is CASSRANNSPLHF. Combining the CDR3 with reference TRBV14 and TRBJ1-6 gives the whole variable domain EAGVTQFPSHSVIEKGQTVTLRCDPISGHDNLYWYRRVMGKEIKFLLHFVKESKQDESGMPNNRFLAERTGGTYSTLKVQPAELEDSGVYFCASSRANNSPLHFGNGTRLTVT.

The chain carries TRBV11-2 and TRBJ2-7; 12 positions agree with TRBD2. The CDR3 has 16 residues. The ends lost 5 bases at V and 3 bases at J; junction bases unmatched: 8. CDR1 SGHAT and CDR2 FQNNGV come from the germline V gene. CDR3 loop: CASSILAGGRDYEQYF. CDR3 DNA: TGTGCCAGCAGCATACTAGCGGGGGGTCGGGACTACGAGCAGTACTTC.

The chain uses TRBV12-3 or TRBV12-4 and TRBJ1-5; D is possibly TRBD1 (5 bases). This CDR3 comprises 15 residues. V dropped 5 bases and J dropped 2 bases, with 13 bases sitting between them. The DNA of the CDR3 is TGTGCCAGCAGTGGGGGGGAGGATGGCAATCAGCCCCAGCATTTT. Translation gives CASSGGEDGNQPQHF.

The CDR3 sequence: CASSVLSGRTGELFF. The CDR3 region has the DNA TGTGCCAGCAGCGTTCTCAGCGGTCGGACCGGGGAGCTGTTTTTT. The V gene is TRBV9, the J gene TRBJ2-2; D is possibly TRBD2 (5 bases). Per germline, CDR1 SGDLS and CDR2 YYNGEE. Trimming took off 2 bases at V and 5 bases at J, with 13 bases between the two ends. The CDR3 has 15 amino acids. The variable domain in full, with the rest retrieved from reference TRBV9 and TRBJ2-2, is DSGVTQTPKHLITATGQRVTLRCSPRSGDLSVYWYQQSLDQGLQFLIQYYNGEERAKGNILERFSAQQFPDLHSELNLSSLELGDSALYFCASSVLSGRTGELFFGEGSRLTVL.

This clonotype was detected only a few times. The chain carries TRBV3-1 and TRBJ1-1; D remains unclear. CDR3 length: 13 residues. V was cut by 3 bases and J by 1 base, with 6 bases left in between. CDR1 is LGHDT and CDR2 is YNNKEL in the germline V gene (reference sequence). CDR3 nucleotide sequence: TGTGCCAGCAGCCATGATAAGAACACTGAAGCTTTCTTT. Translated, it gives CASSHDKNTEAFF.

CDR3 in DNA: TGTGCCAGCAGCATCACACCTAGCAATCAGCCCCAGCATTTT. Its translation is CASSITPSNQPQHF. This sequence joins TRBV28 and TRBJ1-5, with D unresolved. V lost 6 bases and J lost 0, with 9 bases in between. The CDR3 spans 14 residues. Germline-derived CDR1 and CDR2 are MDHEN and SYDVKM.

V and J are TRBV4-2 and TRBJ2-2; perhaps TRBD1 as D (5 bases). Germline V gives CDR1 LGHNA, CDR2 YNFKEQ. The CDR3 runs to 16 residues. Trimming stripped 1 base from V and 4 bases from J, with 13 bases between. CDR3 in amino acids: CASSQVSAGPTGELFF. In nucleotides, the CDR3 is TGTGCCAGCAGCCAAGTATCGGCAGGGCCCACCGGGGAGCTGTTTTTT.

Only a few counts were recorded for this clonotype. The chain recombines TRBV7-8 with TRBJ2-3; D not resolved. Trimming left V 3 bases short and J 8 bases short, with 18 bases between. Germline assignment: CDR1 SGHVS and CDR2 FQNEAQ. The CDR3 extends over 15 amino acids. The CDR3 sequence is CASSFENGAVATQYF. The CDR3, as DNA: TGTGCCAGCAGCTTCGAGAATGGTGCGGTGGCTACGCAGTATTTT.

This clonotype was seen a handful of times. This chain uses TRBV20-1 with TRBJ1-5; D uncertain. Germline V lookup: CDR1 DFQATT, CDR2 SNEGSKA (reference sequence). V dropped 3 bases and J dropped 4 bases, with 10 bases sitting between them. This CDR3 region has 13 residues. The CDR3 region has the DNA TGCAGTGCTAGTAATGGTAGGAATCAGCCCCAGCATTTT. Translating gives CSASNGRNQPQHF.

CDR3: CASSLAGQRGTGELFF. The CDR3, as DNA: TGCGCCAGCAGCTTGGCGGGACAGCGTGGCACCGGGGAGCTGTTTTTT. The rearrangement links TRBV5-1 to TRBJ2-2; 7 bases match TRBD1. From germline, CDR1 is SGHRS and CDR2 YFSETQ. The ends lost 0 bases at V and 4 bases at J; junction bases unmatched: 6. This CDR3 comprises 16 residues.

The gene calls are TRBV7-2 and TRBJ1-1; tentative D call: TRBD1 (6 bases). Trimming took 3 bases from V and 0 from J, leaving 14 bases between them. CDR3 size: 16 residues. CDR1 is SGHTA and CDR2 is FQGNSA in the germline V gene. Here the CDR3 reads CASSFFPTGLNTEAFF. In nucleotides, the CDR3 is TGTGCCAGCAGCTTTTTTCCGACAGGTTTGAACACTGAAGCTTTCTTT.

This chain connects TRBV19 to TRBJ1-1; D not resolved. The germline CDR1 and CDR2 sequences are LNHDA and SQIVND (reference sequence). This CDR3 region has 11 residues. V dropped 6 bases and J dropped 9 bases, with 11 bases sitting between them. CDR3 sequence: CASSLTSQAFF. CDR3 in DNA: TGTGCCAGTAGCCTCACATCTCAAGCTTTCTTT.

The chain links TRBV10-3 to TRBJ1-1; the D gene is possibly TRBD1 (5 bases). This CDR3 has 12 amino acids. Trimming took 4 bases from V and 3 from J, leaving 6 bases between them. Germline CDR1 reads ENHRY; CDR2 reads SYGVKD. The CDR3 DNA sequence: TGTGCCATCAGTGGGGGGGACACTGAAGCTTTCTTT. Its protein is CAISGGDTEAFF.

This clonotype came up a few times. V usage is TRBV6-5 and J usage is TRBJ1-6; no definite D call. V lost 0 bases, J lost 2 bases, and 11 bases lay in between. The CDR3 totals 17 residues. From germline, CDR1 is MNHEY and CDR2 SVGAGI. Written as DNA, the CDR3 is TGTGCCAGCAGTTACTCGTTGACGACCACCTATAATTCACCCCTCCACTTT. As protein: CASSYSLTTTYNSPLHF.

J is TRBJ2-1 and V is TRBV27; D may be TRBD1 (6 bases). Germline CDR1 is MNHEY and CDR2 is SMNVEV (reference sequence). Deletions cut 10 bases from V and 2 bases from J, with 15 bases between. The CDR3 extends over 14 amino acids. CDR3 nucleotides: TGTGCCAACAGGACAGTCTCCACCTACAATGAGCAGTTCTTC. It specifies CANRTVSTYNEQFF.

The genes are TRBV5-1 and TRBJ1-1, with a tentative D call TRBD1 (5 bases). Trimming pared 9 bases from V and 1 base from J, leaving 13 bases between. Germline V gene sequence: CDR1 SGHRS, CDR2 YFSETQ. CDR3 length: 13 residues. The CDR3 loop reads CAIRGMGNTEAFF. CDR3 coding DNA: TGCGCCATCCGGGGGATGGGGAACACTGAAGCTTTCTTT.

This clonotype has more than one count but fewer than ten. The CDR3 spells CASRGSGAIRYNEQFF. DNA of the CDR3: TGTGCCAGCAGGGGAAGCGGGGCTATTCGGTACAATGAGCAGTTCTTC. The chain recombines TRBV7-2 with TRBJ2-1; 7 nucleotides agree with TRBD2. Germline values: CDR1 SGHTA, CDR2 FQGNSA. The trim removed 6 bases at V and 4 bases at J, leaving 12 bases unmatched. The CDR3 runs to 16 residues.

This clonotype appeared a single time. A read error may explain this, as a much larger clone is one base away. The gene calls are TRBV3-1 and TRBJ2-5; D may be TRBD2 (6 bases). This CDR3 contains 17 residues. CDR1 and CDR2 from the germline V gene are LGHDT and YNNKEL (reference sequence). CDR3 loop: CATSQDAVTFGGETQYF. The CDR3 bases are TGTGCCACCAGCCAAGATGCCGTTACGTTTGGGGGGGAGACCCAGTACTTC.

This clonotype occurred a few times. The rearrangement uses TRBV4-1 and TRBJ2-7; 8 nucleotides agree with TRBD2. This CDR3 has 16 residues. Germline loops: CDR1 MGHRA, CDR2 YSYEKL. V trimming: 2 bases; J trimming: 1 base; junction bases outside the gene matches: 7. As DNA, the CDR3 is TGCGCCAGCAGCCAACTACGGCCGGGGGGGTCCTACGAGCAGTACTTC. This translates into CASSQLRPGGSYEQYF.

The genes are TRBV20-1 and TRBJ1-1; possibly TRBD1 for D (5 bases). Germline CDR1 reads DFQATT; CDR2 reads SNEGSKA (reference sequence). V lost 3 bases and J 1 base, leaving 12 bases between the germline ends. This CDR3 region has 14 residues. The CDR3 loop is CSARKGRANTEAFF. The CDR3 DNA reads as TGCAGTGCTAGGAAGGGACGGGCGAACACTGAAGCTTTCTTT.

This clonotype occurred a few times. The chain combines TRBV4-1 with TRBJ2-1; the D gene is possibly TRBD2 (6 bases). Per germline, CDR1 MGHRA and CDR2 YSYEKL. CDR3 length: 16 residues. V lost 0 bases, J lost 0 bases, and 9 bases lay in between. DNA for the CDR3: TGCGCCAGCAGCCAAGAACCCGGGAGCTCCTACAATGAGCAGTTCTTC. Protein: CASSQEPGSSYNEQFF.

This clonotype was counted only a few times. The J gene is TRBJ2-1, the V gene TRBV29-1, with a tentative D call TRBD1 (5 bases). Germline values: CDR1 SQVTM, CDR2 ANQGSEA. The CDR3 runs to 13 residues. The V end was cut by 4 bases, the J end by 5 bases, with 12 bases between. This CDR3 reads CSVAVDKNNEQFF. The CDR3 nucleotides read TGCAGCGTTGCGGTGGACAAGAACAATGAGCAGTTCTTC.

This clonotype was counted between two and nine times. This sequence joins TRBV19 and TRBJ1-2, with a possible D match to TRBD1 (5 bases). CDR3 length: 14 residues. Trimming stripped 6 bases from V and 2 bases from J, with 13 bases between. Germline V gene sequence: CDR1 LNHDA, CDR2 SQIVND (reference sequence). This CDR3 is CASRGTLTNYGYTF. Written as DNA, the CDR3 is TGTGCCAGTAGGGGGACCCTGACCAACTATGGCTACACCTTC.

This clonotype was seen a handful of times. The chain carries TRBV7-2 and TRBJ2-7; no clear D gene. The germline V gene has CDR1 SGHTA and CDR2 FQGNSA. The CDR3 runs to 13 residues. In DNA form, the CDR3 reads TGTGCTTCGAAACCCGGAAGCTCCTACGAGCAGTACTTC. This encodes CASKPGSSYEQYF.

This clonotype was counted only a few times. CDR3 residues: CASSLTNEKLFF. CDR3 sequence (DNA): TGTGCCAGCAGCCTGACCAATGAAAAACTGTTTTTT. V usage is TRBV2 and J usage is TRBJ1-4; D uncertain. Germline CDR1 and CDR2: SNHLY and FYNNEI. Trimming removed 6 bases at V and 5 bases at J, with 7 bases between. This CDR3 is 12 amino acids long.